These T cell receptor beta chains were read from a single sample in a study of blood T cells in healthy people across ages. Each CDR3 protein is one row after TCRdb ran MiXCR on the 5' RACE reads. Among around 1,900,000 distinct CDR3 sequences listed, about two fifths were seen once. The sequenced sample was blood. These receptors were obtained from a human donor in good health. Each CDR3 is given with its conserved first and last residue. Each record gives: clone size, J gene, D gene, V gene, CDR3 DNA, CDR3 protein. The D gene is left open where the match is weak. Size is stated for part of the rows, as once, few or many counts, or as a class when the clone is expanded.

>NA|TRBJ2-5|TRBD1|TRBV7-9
TGTGCCAGCAACTTACAACAGGGGTGGGAGACCCAGTACTTC
CASNLQQGWETQYF
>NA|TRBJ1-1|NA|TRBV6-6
TGTGCCAGCAGTTACTCGAACGAGGGGGGACAAGCTTTCTTT
CASSYSNEGGQAFF
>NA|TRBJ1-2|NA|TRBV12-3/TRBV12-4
TGTGCCAGCAGTTTCCCCGAAGACTATGGCTACACCTTC
CASSFPEDYGYTF
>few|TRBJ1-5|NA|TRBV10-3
TGTGCCACCAGGACAGCTTATAGCAATCAGCCCCAGCATTTT
CATRTAYSNQPQHF
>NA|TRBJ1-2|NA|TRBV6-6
TGTACCAGCAGTTACTCCGGCAAAAACTATGGCTACACCTTC
CTSSYSGKNYGYTF
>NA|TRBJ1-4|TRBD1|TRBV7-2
TGTGCCAGCAGCAATCCGGGACAGGGGGCAGTTAATGAAAAACTGTTTTTT
CASSNPGQGAVNEKLFF
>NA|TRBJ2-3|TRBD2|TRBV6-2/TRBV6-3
TGTGCCAGCAGTTCCCGGACTAGCGGGGGGATCCACACAGATACGCAGTATTTT
CASSSRTSGGIHTDTQYF
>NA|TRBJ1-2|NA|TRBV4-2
TGTGCCAGCAGCTCCCGATTTACCCAAGGGGCCACGGGAGCGGGCTACACCTTC
CASSSRFTQGATGAGYTF
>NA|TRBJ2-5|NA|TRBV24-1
TGTGCCACCAGTGATTTCAGGGGAGAAGACGGGCAGTACTTC
CATSDFRGEDGQYF
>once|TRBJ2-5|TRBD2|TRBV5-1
TGCGCCAGCAGCTTCACCGGGACTAGCGAAGAGACCCAGTACTTC
CASSFTGTSEETQYF
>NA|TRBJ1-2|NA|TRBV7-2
TGTGCCAGCAGCTTAACGGTCGGAGGGGTAGGCTATGGCTACACCTTC
CASSLTVGGVGYGYTF
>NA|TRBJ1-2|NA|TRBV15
TGTGCCACCAGCAGAAGTTCATCCCGGGGCTTGAGCTATGGCTACACCTTC
CATSRSSSRGLSYGYTF
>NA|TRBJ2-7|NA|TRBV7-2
TGTGCCAGCAGCTTAGCTTCAGGGAGCGAGCAGTACTTC
CASSLASGSEQYF
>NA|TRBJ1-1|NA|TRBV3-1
TGTGCCAGCAGCCAAAATGGGCGAGGAACTGAAGCTTTCTTT
CASSQNGRGTEAFF
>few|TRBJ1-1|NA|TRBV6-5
TGTGCCAGCAGTTACTCAGGGGTCGCCACTGAAGCTTTCTTT
CASSYSGVATEAFF
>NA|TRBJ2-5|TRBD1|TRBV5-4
TGTGCCAGCAGCTTGGATCGGACAGGGGAAGAGACCCAGTACTTC
CASSLDRTGEETQYF
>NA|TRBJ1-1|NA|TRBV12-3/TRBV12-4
TGTGCCAGCAGTTTACGACCAACTAGAAATAGGGCAGCTTTCTTT
CASSLRPTRNRAAFF
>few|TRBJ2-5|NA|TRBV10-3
TGTGCCATCAGTGAGTGGGGCGTGATAGAAAAAGAGACCCAGTACTTC
CAISEWGVIEKETQYF
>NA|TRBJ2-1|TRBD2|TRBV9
TGTGCCAGCAGCGTTGGCGCGGGACTAGCCCACAATGAGCAGTTCTTC
CASSVGAGLAHNEQFF
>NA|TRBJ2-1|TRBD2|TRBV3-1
TGTGCCAGCAGCCACCCGCTAGCGGGGGGGCAGGATGAGCAGTTCTTC
CASSHPLAGGQDEQFF
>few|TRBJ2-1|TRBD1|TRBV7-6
TGTGCCAGCAGCTTAAGTGGGACAGGGGACAATGAGCAGTTCTTC
CASSLSGTGDNEQFF
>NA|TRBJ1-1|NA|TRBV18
TGTGCCAGCTCACCACGGGAATTTGGGAACACTGAAGCTTTCTTT
CASSPREFGNTEAFF
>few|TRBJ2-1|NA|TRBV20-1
TGCAGTGCTAGAGATTATCGGGAACCTTCAGAGTTCTTC
CSARDYREPSEFF
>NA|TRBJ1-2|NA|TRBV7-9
TGTGCCAGCAGCTCCACCACTTTTCCGGGCGGCTACACCTTC
CASSSTTFPGGYTF
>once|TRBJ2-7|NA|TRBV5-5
TGTGCCAGCAGCGGGGCCAAAGAGTACTACGAGCAGTACTTC
CASSGAKEYYEQYF
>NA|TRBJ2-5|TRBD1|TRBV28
TGTGCCGGCAGTTTACAGGGGGTTGGAGAGACCCAGTACTTC
CAGSLQGVGETQYF
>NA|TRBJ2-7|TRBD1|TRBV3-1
TGTGCCAGCAGCCAAGCCGGGACAGCACGATACGAGCAGTACTTC
CASSQAGTARYEQYF
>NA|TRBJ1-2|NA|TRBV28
TGTGCCAGCAGTTTTAAGGGCTGGAGCTATGGCTACACCTTC
CASSFKGWSYGYTF
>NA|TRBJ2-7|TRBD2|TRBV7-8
TGTGCCAGCAGCCCCGGGGCTAGCGGGGGCCTCTCCTACGAGCAGTACTTC
CASSPGASGGLSYEQYF
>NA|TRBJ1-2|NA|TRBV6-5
TGTGCCAGCAGTTACTCGCCGCCTACCGGAGGGGGCTACACCTTC
CASSYSPPTGGGYTF
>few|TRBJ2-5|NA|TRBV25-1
TGTGCCAGCAGTGAATCGGGCCAAGAGACCCAGTACTTC
CASSESGQETQYF
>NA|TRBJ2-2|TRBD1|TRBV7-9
TGTGCCAGCAACCCGCCGGACAGGGGGAACACCGGGGAGCTGTTTTTT
CASNPPDRGNTGELFF
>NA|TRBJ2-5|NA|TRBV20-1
TGCAGTGTGCAGGTCTGGGGAGAGACCCAGTACTTC
CSVQVWGETQYF
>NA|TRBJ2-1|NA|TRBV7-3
TGTGCCAGCAGCTCCAGGGCCGGGACGGAGCAGTTCTTC
CASSSRAGTEQFF
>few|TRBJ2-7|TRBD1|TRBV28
TGTGCCAGCAGGGAACAGGGGGCGAAATACGAGCAGTACTTC
CASREQGAKYEQYF
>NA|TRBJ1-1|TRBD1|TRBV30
TGTGCCTGGAGTGCGCACAGGGGCATGAGCACTGAAGCTTTCTTT
CAWSAHRGMSTEAFF
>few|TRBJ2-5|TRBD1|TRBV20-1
TGCAGTGCTCCCGACAGGGTAAACGTAGAGACCCAGTACTTC
CSAPDRVNVETQYF
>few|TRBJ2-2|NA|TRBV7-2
TGTGCCAGCAGCTTTGGGGTTCCGGCCCTACCGTTGGAGCTGTTTTTT
CASSFGVPALPLELFF
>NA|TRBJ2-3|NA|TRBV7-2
TGTGCCAGCAGCCGCAAAACATGGGGGCCAACTAGCACAGATGCGCAGTATTTT
CASSRKTWGPTSTDAQYF
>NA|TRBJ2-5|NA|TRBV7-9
TGTGCCAGCAGCCGAGGGGACTCCCTGTACCAAGAGACCCAGTACTTC
CASSRGDSLYQETQYF